These 9 T cell receptor beta chains share one sample of origin, sequenced in a study of cytomegalovirus exposure and HLA in healthy donors. Both 60 Vbeta primers and 13 Jbeta primers went into the PCR. Here immunoSEQ multiplex PCR was the method, and the copy in TCRdb shows in-frame clones only, minus some. Of about 110,000 clones in the sample, around 84% were seen once. Sequencing was done on a sample of PBMCs. These receptors originate from a man aged 25-45 years in good health and CMV-seropositive.

This sequence joins TRBV11-3 and TRBJ2-1; 9 bases are shared with TRBD2. The CDR3 totals 14 residues. Germline V gives CDR1 SGHNT, CDR2 YENEEA. V lost 2 bases to trimming and J lost 7 bases; unmatched junction nucleotides: 3. The CDR3 spells CASSLSGRPNEQFF. The CDR3 DNA sequence: TGTGCCAGCAGCTTAAGCGGGAGGCCGAATGAGCAGTTCTTC.

Points on this clone: A far bigger clonotype differs at one base, so this is likely a read error. V and J are TRBV28 and TRBJ2-5, with 8 bases matching TRBD1. J lost 5 bases, V lost 3 bases, and 2 bases had no gene match. The CDR3 sequence is 13 residues long. CDR1 MDHEN and CDR2 SYDVKM come from the germline V gene. The CDR3 region has the DNA TGTGCCAGCAGTTTCAGGGGGCGGGAGACCCAGTACTTC. Translated: CASSFRGRETQYF. Variable domain in full (rest from reference TRBV28 and TRBJ2-5): DVKVTQSSRYLVKRTGEKVFLECVQDMDHENMFWYRQDPGLGLRLIYFSYDVKMKEKGDIPEGYSVSREKKERFSLILESASTNQTSMYLCASSFRGRETQYFGPGTRLLVL.

The V and J genes are TRBV5-1 and TRBJ1-2; the D is unclear. The CDR3 extends over 16 amino acids. From germline, CDR1 is SGHRS and CDR2 YFSETQ. With 4 bases removed from V and 5 bases from J, the gap between germline ends came to 21 bases. In nucleotides, the CDR3 is TGCGCCAGCAGCCCTTCCCCGTGGCAGGCTTCTTATGGCTACACCTTC. It translates to CASSPSPWQASYGYTF.

This clone was counted only a few times. V usage is TRBV2 and J usage is TRBJ2-3, with a tentative D call TRBD1 (5 bases). The CDR3 is 16 residues long. Germline values: CDR1 SNHLY, CDR2 FYNNEI. Trimming stripped 6 bases from V and 4 bases from J, with 20 bases between. The CDR3 nucleotides read TGTGCCAGCAGATTCATTCGGACATATGGCCCAGATACGCAGTATTTT. Its translation is CASRFIRTYGPDTQYF.

The rearrangement links TRBV28 to TRBJ1-1, with 12 nucleotides matching TRBD1. The CDR3 contains 16 residues. V lost 6 bases to trimming and J lost 6 bases; unmatched junction nucleotides: 11. Per the germline V gene, CDR1 is MDHEN and CDR2 is SYDVKM. DNA for the CDR3: TGTGCCAGCAGGACAACCGGGACAGGGGGCGGGTCTGAAGCTTTCTTT. This encodes CASRTTGTGGGSEAFF. The full variable domain, completed using reference TRBV28 and TRBJ1-1, is DVKVTQSSRYLVKRTGEKVFLECVQDMDHENMFWYRQDPGLGLRLIYFSYDVKMKEKGDIPEGYSVSREKKERFSLILESASTNQTSMYLCASRTTGTGGGSEAFFGQGTRLTVV.

The chain recombines TRBV6-6 with TRBJ2-5; perhaps TRBD1 as D (5 bases). Germline V CDR1 and CDR2: MNHNY, SVGAGI (reference sequence). V lost 7 bases to trimming and J lost 3 bases, with 18 bases between them. The CDR3 covers 15 residues. CDR3 in DNA: TGTGCCAGCACCACAACCGGACAAGGAAAAGAGACCCAGTACTTC. Its translation: CASTTTGQGKETQYF.

The gene calls are TRBV19 and TRBJ2-6; 7 bases align to TRBD1. The V and J ends lost 9 bases and 0 bases, in that order; junction bases with no gene match: 11. The length of the CDR3 is 17 residues. Germline loops: CDR1 LNHDA, CDR2 SQIVND (reference sequence). CDR3 protein: CASWETGKNSGANVLTF. The DNA of the CDR3 is TGTGCCAGCTGGGAGACAGGGAAAAACTCTGGGGCCAACGTCCTGACTTTC.

V gene TRBV7-9 combines with J gene TRBJ1-1, with 10 bases aligning to TRBD1. Per the germline V gene, CDR1 is SEHNR and CDR2 is FQNEAQ (reference sequence). The CDR3 runs 16 residues. The ends lost 4 bases at V and 4 bases at J; junction bases unmatched: 9. The CDR3 is CASSSGQGRVGTEAFF. The CDR3 DNA is TGTGCCAGCAGCTCGGGACAGGGGAGAGTTGGCACTGAAGCTTTCTTT.

V usage is TRBV7-9 and J usage is TRBJ1-4; D not certain. Between the trimmed V and J ends, which lost 4 bases and 4 bases, there was a span of 13 bases. The germline gives CDR1 SEHNR, CDR2 FQNEAQ (reference sequence). The length of the CDR3 is 15 residues. This CDR3 is CASSYTRALNEKLFF. The CDR3, as DNA: TGTGCCAGCAGCTACACGAGGGCCCTTAATGAAAAACTGTTTTTT.